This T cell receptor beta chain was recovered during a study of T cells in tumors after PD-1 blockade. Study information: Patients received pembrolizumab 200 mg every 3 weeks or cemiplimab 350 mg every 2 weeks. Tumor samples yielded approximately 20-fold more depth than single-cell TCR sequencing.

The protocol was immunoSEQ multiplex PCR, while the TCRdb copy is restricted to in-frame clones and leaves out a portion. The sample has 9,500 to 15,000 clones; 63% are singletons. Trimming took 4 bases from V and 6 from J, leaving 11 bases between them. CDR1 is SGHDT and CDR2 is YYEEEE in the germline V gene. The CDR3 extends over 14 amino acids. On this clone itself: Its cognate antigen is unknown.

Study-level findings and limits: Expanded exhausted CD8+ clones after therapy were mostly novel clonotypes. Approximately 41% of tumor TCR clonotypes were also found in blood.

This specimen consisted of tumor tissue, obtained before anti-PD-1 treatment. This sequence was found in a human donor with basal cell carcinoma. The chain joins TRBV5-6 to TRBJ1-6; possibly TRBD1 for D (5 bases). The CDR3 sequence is CASSGRGRNSPLHF. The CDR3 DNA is TGTGCCAGCAGCGGGAGGGGCCGTAATTCACCCCTCCACTTT.